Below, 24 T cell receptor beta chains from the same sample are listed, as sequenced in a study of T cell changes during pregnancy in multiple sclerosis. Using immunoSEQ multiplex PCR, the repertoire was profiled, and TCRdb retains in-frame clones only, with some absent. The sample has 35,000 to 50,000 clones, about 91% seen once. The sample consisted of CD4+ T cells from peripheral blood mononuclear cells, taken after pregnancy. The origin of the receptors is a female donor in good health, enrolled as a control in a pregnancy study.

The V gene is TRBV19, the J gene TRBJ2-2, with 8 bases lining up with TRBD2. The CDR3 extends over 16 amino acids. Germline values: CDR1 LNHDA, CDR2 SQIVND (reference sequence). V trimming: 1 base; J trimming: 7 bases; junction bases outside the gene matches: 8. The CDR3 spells CASSIAGSGIGGELFF. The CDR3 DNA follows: TGTGCCAGTAGTATAGCTGGTAGCGGGATAGGCGGGGAGCTGTTTTTT. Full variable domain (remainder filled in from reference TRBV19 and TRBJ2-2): DGGITQSPKYLFRKEGQNVTLSCEQNLNHDAMYWYRQDPGQGLRLIYYSQIVNDFQKGDIAEGYSVSREKKESFPLTVTSAQKNPTAFYLCASSIAGSGIGGELFFGEGSRLTVL.

The CDR3 DNA sequence: TGTGCCAGCAGACAGGGTGATAGCAATCAGCCCCAGCATTTT. Translated: CASRQGDSNQPQHF. The chain uses TRBV2 and TRBJ1-5; D possibly corresponds to TRBD1 (6 bases). This CDR3 contains 14 residues. Trimming shortened V by 6 bases and J by 0 bases, and 9 bases separated the two germline ends. From germline, CDR1 is SNHLY and CDR2 FYNNEI.

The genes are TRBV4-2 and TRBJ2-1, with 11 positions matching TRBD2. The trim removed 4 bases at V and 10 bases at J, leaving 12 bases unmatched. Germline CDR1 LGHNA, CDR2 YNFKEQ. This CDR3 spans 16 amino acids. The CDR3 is CASSRSIAGGPGEQFF. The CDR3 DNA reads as TGTGCCAGCAGCCGAAGTATAGCGGGAGGGCCTGGGGAGCAGTTCTTC.

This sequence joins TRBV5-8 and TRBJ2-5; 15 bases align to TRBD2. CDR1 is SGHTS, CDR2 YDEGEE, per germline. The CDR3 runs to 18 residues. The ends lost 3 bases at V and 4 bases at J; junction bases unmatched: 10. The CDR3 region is CASSSGLAGGFFGETQYF. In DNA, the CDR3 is TGTGCCAGCAGCTCGGGACTAGCGGGGGGTTTTTTTGGAGAGACCCAGTACTTC.

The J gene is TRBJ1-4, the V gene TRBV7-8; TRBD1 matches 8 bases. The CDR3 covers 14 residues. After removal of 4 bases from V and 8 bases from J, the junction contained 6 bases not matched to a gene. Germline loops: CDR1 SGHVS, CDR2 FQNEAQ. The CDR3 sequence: CASSYGQGGEKLFF. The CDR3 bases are TGTGCCAGCAGCTACGGACAGGGCGGGGAAAAACTGTTTTTT.

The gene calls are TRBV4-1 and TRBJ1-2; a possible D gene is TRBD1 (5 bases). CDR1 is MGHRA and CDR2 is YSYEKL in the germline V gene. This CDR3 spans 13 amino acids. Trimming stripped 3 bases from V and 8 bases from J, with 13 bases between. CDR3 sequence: CASSHQGFAGYTF. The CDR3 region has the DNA TGCGCCAGCAGCCATCAGGGCTTTGCGGGCTACACCTTC.

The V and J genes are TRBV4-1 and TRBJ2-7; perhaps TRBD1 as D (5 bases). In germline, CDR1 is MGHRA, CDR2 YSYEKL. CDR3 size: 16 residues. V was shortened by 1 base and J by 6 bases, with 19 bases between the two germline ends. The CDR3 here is CASSQVATAGVLEQYF. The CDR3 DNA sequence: TGCGCCAGCAGCCAAGTGGCGACAGCCGGTGTCCTCGAGCAGTACTTC.

CDR3 nucleotide sequence: TGTGCCAGCAGCCAAGATGACTCGAAGCAGTTCTTC. Protein product: CASSQDDSKQFF. The V call is TRBV4-2, the J call TRBJ2-1; no reliable D call. This CDR3 region has 12 residues. Germline V gene lookup returns CDR1 LGHNA and CDR2 YNFKEQ. V lost 0 bases and J lost 11, with 8 bases in between.

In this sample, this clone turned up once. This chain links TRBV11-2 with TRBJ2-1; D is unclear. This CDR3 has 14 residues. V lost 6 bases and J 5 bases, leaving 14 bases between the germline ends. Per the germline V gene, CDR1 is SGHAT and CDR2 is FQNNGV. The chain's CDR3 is CASRQTLLDNEQFF. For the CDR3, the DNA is TGTGCCAGCAGACAGACACTCCTCGACAATGAGCAGTTCTTC.

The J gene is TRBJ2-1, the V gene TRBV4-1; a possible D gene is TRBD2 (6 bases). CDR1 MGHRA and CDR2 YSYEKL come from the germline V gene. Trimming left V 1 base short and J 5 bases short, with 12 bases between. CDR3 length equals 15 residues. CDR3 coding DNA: TGCGCCAGCAGCCAAGTTTCCCGGGAGAACAATGAGCAGTTCTTC. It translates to CASSQVSRENNEQFF.

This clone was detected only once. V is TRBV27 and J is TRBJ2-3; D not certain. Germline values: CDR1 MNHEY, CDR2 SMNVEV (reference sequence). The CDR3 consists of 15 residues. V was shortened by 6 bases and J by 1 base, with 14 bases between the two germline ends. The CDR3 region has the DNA TGTGCCAGCAGCTCCCGTGGGCAGGGCACAGATACGCAGTATTTT. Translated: CASSSRGQGTDTQYF.

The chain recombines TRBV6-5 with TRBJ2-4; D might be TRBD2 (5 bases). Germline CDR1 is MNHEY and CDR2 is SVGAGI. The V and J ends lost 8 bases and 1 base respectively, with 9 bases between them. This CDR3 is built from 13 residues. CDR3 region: CASSLGAKNIQYF. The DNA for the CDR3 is TGTGCCAGCTCACTAGGGGCCAAAAACATTCAGTACTTC.

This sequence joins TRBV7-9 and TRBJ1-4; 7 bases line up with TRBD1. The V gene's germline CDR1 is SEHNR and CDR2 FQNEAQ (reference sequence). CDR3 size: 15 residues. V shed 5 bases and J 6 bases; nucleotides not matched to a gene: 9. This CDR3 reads CASSAQGLSDEKLFF. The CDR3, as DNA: TGTGCCAGCAGCGCACAGGGGCTTTCTGATGAAAAACTGTTTTTT.

DNA for the CDR3: TGTGCCAGCAGGTCCGGGTTGAGACAGACTGGCTACACCTTC. Translated, it gives CASRSGLRQTGYTF. The chain joins TRBV28 to TRBJ1-2; D may be TRBD1 (5 bases). The CDR3 consists of 14 residues. Trimming stripped 6 bases from V and 7 bases from J, with 18 bases between. The germline CDR1 and CDR2 sequences are MDHEN and SYDVKM.

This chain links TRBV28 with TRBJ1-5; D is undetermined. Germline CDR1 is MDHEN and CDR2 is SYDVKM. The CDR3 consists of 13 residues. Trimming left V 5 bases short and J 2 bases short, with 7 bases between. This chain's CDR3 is CASSTAGNQPQHF. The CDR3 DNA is TGTGCCAGCAGTACAGCGGGCAATCAGCCCCAGCATTTT.

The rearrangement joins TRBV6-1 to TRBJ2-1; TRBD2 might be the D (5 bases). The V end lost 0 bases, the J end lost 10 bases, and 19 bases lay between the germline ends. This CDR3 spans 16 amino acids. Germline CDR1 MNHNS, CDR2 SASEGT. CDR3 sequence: CASSEALEGRKGEQFF. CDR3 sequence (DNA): TGTGCCAGCAGTGAAGCGCTCGAGGGCAGGAAAGGGGAGCAGTTCTTC.

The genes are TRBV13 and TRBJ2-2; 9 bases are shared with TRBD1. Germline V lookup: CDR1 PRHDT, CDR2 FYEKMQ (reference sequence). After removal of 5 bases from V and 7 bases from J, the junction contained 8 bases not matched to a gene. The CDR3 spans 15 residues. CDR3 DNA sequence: TGTGCCAGCAGCCGCCGGGACAGGGACCACGGGGAGCTGTTTTTT. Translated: CASSRRDRDHGELFF.

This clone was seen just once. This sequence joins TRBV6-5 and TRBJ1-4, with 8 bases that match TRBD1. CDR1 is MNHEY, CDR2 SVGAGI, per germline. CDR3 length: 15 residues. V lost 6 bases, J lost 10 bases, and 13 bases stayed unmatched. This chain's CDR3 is CASRVLDREFGKLFF. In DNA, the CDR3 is TGTGCCAGCAGAGTTCTGGACAGGGAGTTCGGAAAACTGTTTTTT.

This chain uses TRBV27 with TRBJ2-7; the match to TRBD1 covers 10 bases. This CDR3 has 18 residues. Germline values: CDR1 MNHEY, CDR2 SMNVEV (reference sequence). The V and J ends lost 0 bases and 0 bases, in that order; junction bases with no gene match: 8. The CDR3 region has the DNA TGTGCCAGCAGTTTATCGCTACCGGGACAGGGGAACTCCTACGAGCAGTACTTC. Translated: CASSLSLPGQGNSYEQYF.

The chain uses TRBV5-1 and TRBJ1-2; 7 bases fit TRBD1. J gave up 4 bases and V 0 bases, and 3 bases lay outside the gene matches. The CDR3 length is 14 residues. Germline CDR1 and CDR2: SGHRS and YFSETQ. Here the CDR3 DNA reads TGCGCCAGCAGCTTGGAGGCAGGGGGCTATGGCTACACCTTC. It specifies CASSLEAGGYGYTF.

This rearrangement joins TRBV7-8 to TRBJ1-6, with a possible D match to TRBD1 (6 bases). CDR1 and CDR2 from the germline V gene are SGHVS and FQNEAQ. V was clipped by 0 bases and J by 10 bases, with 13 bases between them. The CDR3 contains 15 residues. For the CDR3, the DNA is TGTGCCAGCAGCTTAGCGGCTACAGGGAGCTCACCCCTCCACTTT. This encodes CASSLAATGSSPLHF.

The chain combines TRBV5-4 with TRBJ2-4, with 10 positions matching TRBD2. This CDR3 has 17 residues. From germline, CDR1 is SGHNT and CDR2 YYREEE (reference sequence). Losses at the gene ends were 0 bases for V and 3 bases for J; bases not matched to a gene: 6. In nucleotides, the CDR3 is TGTGCCAGCAGCTTGGGCCAAAAGCGGGGGGGCAAAAACATTCAGTACTTC. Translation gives CASSLGQKRGGKNIQYF.

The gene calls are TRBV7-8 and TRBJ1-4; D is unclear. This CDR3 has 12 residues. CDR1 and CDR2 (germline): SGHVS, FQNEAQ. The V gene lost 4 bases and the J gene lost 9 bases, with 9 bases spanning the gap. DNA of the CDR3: TGTGCCAGCAGCTCCTGGGCGCAAAAACTGTTTTTT. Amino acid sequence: CASSSWAQKLFF.

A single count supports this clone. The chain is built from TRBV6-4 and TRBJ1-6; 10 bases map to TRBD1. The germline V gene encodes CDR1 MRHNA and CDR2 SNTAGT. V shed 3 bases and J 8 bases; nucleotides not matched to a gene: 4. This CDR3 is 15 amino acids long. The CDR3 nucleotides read TGTGCCAGCAGTGAATCGACAGGGGGCGATTCACCCCTCCACTTT. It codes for CASSESTGGDSPLHF.